This entry concerns a single T cell receptor (beta chain). The sample belongs to a study of blood T cell repertoires in COVID-19. As for the study in general: The United States, Italy and Spain provided the acute and convalescent COVID-19 samples.

This CDR3 has 17 amino acids. J lost 4 bases, V lost 4 bases, and 13 bases had no gene match. Looked up from germline, CDR1 is SGHDT and CDR2 is YYEEEE. Original processing methods: Amplifying reference gene primers gave estimates of nucleated cell counts. Clones were read by immunoSEQ multiplex PCR, and TCRdb kept only the in-frame ones, dropping some. That table supplies the V and J calls and clone size; D and trimming were determined from the DNA. The data contain about 190,000 clones, roughly 82% of them singletons. The sequenced material came from peripheral blood. The sequence came from a woman aged 30 to 39 with acute or convalescent COVID-19. The chain recombines TRBV5-6 with TRBJ1-3; 8 bases match TRBD1. The CDR3 sequence: CASSRPPTGVSGNTIYF. CDR3 DNA sequence: TGTGCCAGCAGCCGTCCCCCGACAGGGGTGTCCGGAAACACCATATATTTT.